A selection of T cell receptor beta chains follows, all from one sample in a study of T cell repertoires in cytomegalovirus infection. TCRdb re-called the reads with MiXCR, one entry per CDR3 protein. This table has around 100,000 distinct CDR3 sequences, under 45% appearing once. Their cognate antigens are unknown. The sequenced sample was CD8+ T cells from cultured PBMCs, obtained from culture after CMV antigen stimulation. Source of these receptors: a human donor in good health (CMV status not recorded). Some clones in this sample may be carry-over from other donors' samples. Each CDR3 is given with its conserved first and last residue. The order of the fields is D gene, V gene, clone size, J gene, CDR3 protein, CDR3 DNA. A D gene is named only where the DNA matches it firmly. Where a row states a size, it is once, few, many or the class of an expanded clone; other rows omit it.

D: -
V: TRBV7-6
size: -
J: TRBJ2-5
CDR3: CASSPAEGFGETQYF
DNA: TGTGCCAGCAGCCCAGCGGAGGGCTTCGGGGAGACCCAGTACTTC

D: TRBD1
V: TRBV11-1
size: few
J: TRBJ1-2
CDR3: CASSLSPSGQGALGYTF
DNA: TGTGCCAGCAGCTTAAGCCCTTCTGGACAGGGGGCTTTAGGCTACACCTTC

D: -
V: TRBV2
size: medium-sized
J: TRBJ1-1
CDR3: CASSDGRSTEAFF
DNA: TGTGCCAGCAGTGACGGACGGAGCACTGAAGCTTTCTTT

D: -
V: TRBV7-6
size: -
J: TRBJ2-2
CDR3: CASSVAGELFF
DNA: TGTGCCAGCAGCGTCGCCGGGGAGCTGTTTTTT

D: -
V: TRBV12-3/TRBV12-4
size: few
J: TRBJ1-6
CDR3: CASSPSGEEYSPLHF
DNA: TGTGCCAGCAGTCCGTCGGGGGAGGAATATTCACCCCTCCACTTT

D: -
V: TRBV7-9
size: -
J: TRBJ2-7
CDR3: CASSFLEDTYEQYF
DNA: TGTGCCAGCAGCTTCTTGGAGGATACCTACGAGCAGTACTTC

D: TRBD2
V: TRBV7-2
size: -
J: TRBJ2-7
CDR3: CASSDGTSPASEQYF
DNA: TGTGCCAGCAGCGATGGGACTAGCCCTGCCTCCGAGCAGTACTTC

D: -
V: TRBV7-6
size: few
J: TRBJ2-7
CDR3: CASSPWDTPEQYF
DNA: TGTGCCAGCAGCCCCTGGGACACCCCCGAGCAGTACTTC

D: TRBD1
V: TRBV20-1
size: -
J: TRBJ2-7
CDR3: CSARDHIGQGAYEQYF
DNA: TGCAGTGCTAGAGATCATATCGGGCAGGGGGCATACGAGCAGTACTTC

D: -
V: TRBV28
size: many
J: TRBJ2-7
CDR3: CASSFLGGYEQYF
DNA: TGTGCCAGCAGTTTCCTAGGAGGCTACGAGCAGTACTTC

D: TRBD1
V: TRBV7-2
size: few
J: TRBJ2-3
CDR3: CASSLNGQGMDTQYF
DNA: TGTGCCAGCAGCTTAAACGGACAGGGCATGGATACGCAGTATTTT